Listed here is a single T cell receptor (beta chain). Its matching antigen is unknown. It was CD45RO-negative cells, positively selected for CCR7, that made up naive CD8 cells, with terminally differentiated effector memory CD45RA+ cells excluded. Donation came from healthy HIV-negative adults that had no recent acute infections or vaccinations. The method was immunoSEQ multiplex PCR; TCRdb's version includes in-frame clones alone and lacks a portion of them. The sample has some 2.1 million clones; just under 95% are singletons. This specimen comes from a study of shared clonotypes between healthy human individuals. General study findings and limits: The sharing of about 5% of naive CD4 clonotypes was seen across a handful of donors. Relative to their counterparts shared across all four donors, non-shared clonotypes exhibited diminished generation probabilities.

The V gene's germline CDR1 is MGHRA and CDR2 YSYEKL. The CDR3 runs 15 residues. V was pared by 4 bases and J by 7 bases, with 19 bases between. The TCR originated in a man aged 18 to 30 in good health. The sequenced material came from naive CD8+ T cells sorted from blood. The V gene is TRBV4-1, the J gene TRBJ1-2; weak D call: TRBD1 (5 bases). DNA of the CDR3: TGCGCCAGCAGCCCTTTCGGGGGTACCTCTAGTGGCTACACCTTC. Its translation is CASSPFGGTSSGYTF.